This TCR beta chain was retrieved from a study of T cells in Graves' hyperthyroidism and ophthalmopathy. The overall study: The authors collected peripheral blood at initial diagnosis, before any treatment.

RNA transcripts yielded amplified TCR beta CDR3 regions. Initially, a first-round RT-PCR of the TCR CDR3 employed the HTBI primer set. In TCRdb, the multiplex PCR reads were re-called with MiXCR into one record per CDR3 protein. This table holds about 200,000 distinct CDR3 sequences, less than 20% found once. Stable hyperthyroidism: no ophthalmopathy progression over 18 months of follow-up. At least ten counts were recorded for this clonotype. Its specificity is unknown. Overall study findings and caveats: Most clonotypes expanded in thyroid above 0.001 were likewise present in blood. Onset of ophthalmopathy came a median approximately 6.5 months after the model predicted it.

The ends were cut back, 2 bases at V and 1 base at J, with 8 bases in the middle. Per germline, CDR1 GTSNPN and CDR2 SVGIG (reference sequence). The length of the CDR3 is 13 residues. The sequence was collected from a woman aged 50 to 60 with Graves' hyperthyroidism. The chain is built from TRBV30 and TRBJ1-1, with D unresolved. Input material: blood. CDR3 DNA sequence: TGTGCCTGGAGTCCAACAGAGAACACTGAAGCTTTCTTT. It translates to CAWSPTENTEAFF.